This T cell receptor beta chain is from a study of blood T cell repertoires in COVID-19. Study summary: Acute and convalescent COVID-19 samples came from the United States, Italy and Spain. T cells, B-cell-depleted T cells, or PBMCs supplied cDNA or gDNA.

As for this clone: One end of the junction is discordant with germline, which a read error may explain.

Original processing notes: Reference gene primer amplification gave nucleated cell count estimates. The data were produced by immunoSEQ multiplex PCR, yet TCRdb's version contains in-frame clones alone and is incomplete. V, J and clone size reflect that table, while D and trimming were determined from the DNA. Among over 20,000 clones listed, roughly 89% were seen once. The CDR3 spans 14 residues. Germline assignment: CDR1 SEHNR and CDR2 FQNEAQ (reference sequence). The sequencing input was peripheral blood. This sequence joins TRBV7-9 and TRBJ1-2; TRBD1 aligns across 7 bases. The source is a man between 70 and 80 years old with active COVID-19. The CDR3 DNA sequence: TGTGCCAGCAGTTTAGACAGGGCTACCTATGGCTACACCTTC. Translating gives CASSLDRATYGYTF.